Listed below are T cell receptor beta chains from one sample, sequenced in a study of CD8+CD57+ T cells in acquired aplastic anemia. MiXCR was run by TCRdb on the reads, yielding one entry per CDR3 protein. Of about 110,000 distinct CDR3 sequences listed, less than 65% were seen once; the top ten hold roughly 30%. The sample taken for sequencing was sorted CD4+, CD8+, or CD8+CD57+ T cells (not recorded which) from PBMCs. These receptors all stem from a human donor in good health, serving as a control. CDR3s include the opening cysteine and the closing phenylalanine or tryptophan. Fields, in order: clone size, D gene, J gene, V gene, CDR3 DNA, CDR3 protein. The D gene is left open where the match is weak. Clone sizes are given selectively: once, few, many, or a class where the clone is expanded.

clone_size: few
d_call: NA
j_call: TRBJ2-7
v_call: TRBV20-1
cdr3_nt: TGCAGTGCTAGGGAAGGGGCGCGGGACGAGCAGTACTTC
cdr3_aa: CSAREGARDEQYF

clone_size: many
d_call: TRBD1
j_call: TRBJ2-7
v_call: TRBV9
cdr3_nt: TGTGCCAGCAGCGCTTCCGGGACAGGGGCCTACGAGCAGTACTTC
cdr3_aa: CASSASGTGAYEQYF

clone_size: NA
d_call: NA
j_call: TRBJ1-3
v_call: TRBV29-1
cdr3_nt: TGCAGCGTGGGGGGACAAGGAAACACCATATATTTT
cdr3_aa: CSVGGQGNTIYF

clone_size: many
d_call: TRBD2
j_call: TRBJ2-7
v_call: TRBV25-1
cdr3_nt: TGTGCCAGCAGCGGGCCCCCGGCGGGGGACGAGCAGTACTTC
cdr3_aa: CASSGPPAGDEQYF

clone_size: NA
d_call: NA
j_call: TRBJ2-3
v_call: TRBV6-4
cdr3_nt: TGTGCCAGCAGTGAATCTGACAGCAGGGATACGCAGTATTTT
cdr3_aa: CASSESDSRDTQYF

clone_size: NA
d_call: NA
j_call: TRBJ1-2
v_call: TRBV29-1
cdr3_nt: TGCAGCGTGGGTGAGAACTATGGCTACACCTTC
cdr3_aa: CSVGENYGYTF

clone_size: many
d_call: NA
j_call: TRBJ2-5
v_call: TRBV5-5
cdr3_nt: TGTGCCAGCAGCTTGGCCTGGGTGCAACAAGAGACCCAGTACTTC
cdr3_aa: CASSLAWVQQETQYF

clone_size: NA
d_call: NA
j_call: TRBJ2-3
v_call: TRBV29-1
cdr3_nt: TGCAGCGTTCGGGGGGCTATAACAGATACGCAGTATTTT
cdr3_aa: CSVRGAITDTQYF

clone_size: NA
d_call: TRBD1
j_call: TRBJ2-7
v_call: TRBV19
cdr3_nt: TGTGCCAGCCGGGACAGGGCCTACGAGCAGTACTTC
cdr3_aa: CASRDRAYEQYF

clone_size: NA
d_call: TRBD1
j_call: TRBJ2-7
v_call: TRBV2
cdr3_nt: TGTGCCAGCAGACCGATGACAGGGGGCCGATACGAGCAGTACTTC
cdr3_aa: CASRPMTGGRYEQYF

clone_size: NA
d_call: TRBD1
j_call: TRBJ1-1
v_call: TRBV19
cdr3_nt: TGTGCCAGTAGTATCCTAGGGACAGGGGGGACTGAAGCTTTCTTT
cdr3_aa: CASSILGTGGTEAFF

clone_size: many
d_call: NA
j_call: TRBJ2-3
v_call: TRBV20-1
cdr3_nt: TGCAGTGCCGCGGACTACAGGCGTCCAGATACGCAGTATTTT
cdr3_aa: CSAADYRRPDTQYF

clone_size: NA
d_call: TRBD1
j_call: TRBJ1-2
v_call: TRBV12-3/TRBV12-4
cdr3_nt: TGTGCCAGCAGTGCAACCGGGACAGGGGTCTATGGCTACACCTTC
cdr3_aa: CASSATGTGVYGYTF

clone_size: many
d_call: NA
j_call: TRBJ1-6
v_call: TRBV3-1
cdr3_nt: TGTGCCAGCAGCCTGGGGTACCATAATTCACCCCTCCACTTT
cdr3_aa: CASSLGYHNSPLHF

clone_size: NA
d_call: NA
j_call: TRBJ1-6
v_call: TRBV9
cdr3_nt: TGTGCCAGCAGCGCTCAGGGTTCCCCTAGCTCACCCCTCCACTTT
cdr3_aa: CASSAQGSPSSPLHF

clone_size: NA
d_call: NA
j_call: TRBJ1-2
v_call: TRBV25-1
cdr3_nt: TGTGCCAGCAGTGAAGGTCACAGCTATGGCTACACCTTC
cdr3_aa: CASSEGHSYGYTF

clone_size: many
d_call: NA
j_call: TRBJ1-2
v_call: TRBV6-5
cdr3_nt: TGTGCCAGCAGTTACGGCGGGGGTGGTGGCTACACCTTC
cdr3_aa: CASSYGGGGGYTF

clone_size: NA
d_call: NA
j_call: TRBJ1-5
v_call: TRBV19
cdr3_nt: TGTGCCAGTAGTAGGAACACCAACAATCAGCCCCAGCATTTT
cdr3_aa: CASSRNTNNQPQHF

clone_size: NA
d_call: NA
j_call: TRBJ1-5
v_call: TRBV19
cdr3_nt: TGTGCCAGTAGTATACGGCGGCATCAGGACAATCAGCCCCAGCATTTT
cdr3_aa: CASSIRRHQDNQPQHF

clone_size: NA
d_call: NA
j_call: TRBJ1-1
v_call: TRBV4-2
cdr3_nt: TGTGCCAGCGGGGGGACACTGAACACTGAAGCTTTCTTT
cdr3_aa: CASGGTLNTEAFF